This T cell receptor (beta chain) was profiled in a study of shared clonotypes between healthy human individuals. J lost 2 bases, V lost 7 bases, and 3 bases had no gene match. Germline assignment: CDR1 MNHEY and CDR2 SVGAGI. This CDR3 is 14 amino acids long. Study results and caveats: Clonotypes not shared had lower generation probabilities than those common to all four donors.

In the CD4+ fraction, cells were divided into CD45RA+ naive and CD45RA-negative memory subsets. The protocol was immunoSEQ multiplex PCR, while the TCRdb copy is restricted to in-frame clones and leaves out a portion. The data show about 1.5 million clones, with over 95% seen just once and over 1% held by the top ten. A remark on this clone: Its antigen is currently unknown.

This chain joins TRBV6-5 and TRBJ2-5, with 11 bases fitting TRBD2. The TCR was taken from a man aged 25 to 45 in good health. Input material: naive CD4+ T cells sorted from blood. Subset defined: CD45RA+ positively selected. CDR3 bases: TGTGCCAGCAAGGGACTAGCGGAACAAGAGACCCAGTACTTC. This gives the protein CASKGLAEQETQYF.